This T cell receptor (beta chain) comes out of a study of blood T cells in healthy people across ages. This CDR3 is 16 amino acids long. Trimming removed 6 bases from V and 1 base from J, with 16 bases in between. Per the germline V gene, CDR1 is MDHEN and CDR2 is SYDVKM. A second PCR of 7 to 11 cycles used a sample-barcoded 5' primer and a J-beta primer mix. A tag from a template-switch adaptor with 12 random nucleotides marked each cDNA molecule. TCRdb ran MiXCR on the 5' RACE reads and lists one entry per CDR3 protein. The repertoire includes hundreds of thousands of distinct CDR3 sequences, about 61% of them detected once, and roughly 25% sits in the top ten.

The chain combines TRBV28 with TRBJ2-1; D is unclear. Sequenced sample: blood. The clonotype comes from a man aged 35 to 55 in good health. DNA of the CDR3: TGTGCCAGCAGAACTCCAGGTGGCCTATCCTACAATGAGCAGTTCTTC. It translates to CASRTPGGLSYNEQFF.